Sequencing of this T cell receptor beta chain was carried out in a study of T cell repertoires in cytomegalovirus infection. Study information: Public TCR beta signatures provided an indication of both CMV infection and a matching HLA type. Study-wide findings and caveats: Dominating the ex vivo response were TCR beta clonotypes that were CMV-specific and HLA-C-restricted. Summed frequency of public TCR beta families distinguished CMV carriers with the relevant HLA.

There are 13 residues in the CDR3. Germline lookup yields CDR1 MDHEN and CDR2 SYDVKM. V gave up 3 bases and J gave up 6 bases; unmatched junction bases: 5. In its sample, this clonotype was seen once. Its specificity is not known. TCRdb called the reads again in MiXCR, with one record for every CDR3 protein. Of 200,000 to 300,000 distinct CDR3 sequences listed, roughly an eighth are singletons. Material: PBMCs. J is TRBJ2-7 and V is TRBV28; 7 bases line up with TRBD2. The sequence derives from a human donor in good health (CMV status not recorded). Some clones in this sample may be carry-over from other donors' samples. Here the CDR3 reads CASSLGGSREQYF. The DNA of the CDR3 is TGTGCCAGCAGTTTGGGGGGGTCGCGCGAGCAGTACTTC.